This T cell receptor beta chain originates from a study of T cell responses to AZD1222 COVID-19 vaccine. Study-level points and caveats: Two AZD1222 doses significantly raised spike-specific TCR breadth and depth over controls.

The protocol was immunoSEQ multiplex PCR, while the TCRdb copy is restricted to in-frame clones and leaves out a portion. This table has roughly 120,000 clones, around 83% appearing once. Trimming removed 2 bases from V and 7 bases from J; junction bases left unmatched: 5. Germline V gene data show CDR1 as SGHAT and CDR2 as FQNNGV. The CDR3 has 15 amino acids. About this clone: Its antigen is as yet unknown.

The rearrangement links TRBV11-2 to TRBJ2-1, with 10 bases that match TRBD2. This sample comprised peripheral blood, obtained 28 days after the second AZD1222 dose. The TCR was taken from an adult who received the AZD1222 COVID-19 vaccine. Here the CDR3 DNA reads TGTGCCAGCAGCTTATTAGCGGGGGGTGTTAATGAGCAGTTCTTC. The encoded protein is CASSLLAGGVNEQFF.